This TCR beta chain was sequenced in a study of cytomegalovirus exposure and HLA in healthy donors. Whole-study results and caveats: Researchers counted 180 or so TCR beta chains as cytomegalovirus-associated. V segments that were indistinguishable, TRBV6-2 and TRBV6-3 among them, were omitted from analysis. Three chains linked to CMV were shown in vitro to be specific for CMV antigens.

This CDR3 comprises 17 residues. J was trimmed by 0 bases and V by 4 bases; bases with no gene match: 13. CDR1 and CDR2 from the germline V gene are SGDLS and YYNGEE. Whereas donors were nominally healthy upon sampling, unrecorded immune exposures were probable. A note on this clone: Its antigen is not known.

The PCR had 60 Vbeta and 13 Jbeta primers. Sequencing was performed with immunoSEQ multiplex PCR; in TCRdb, only in-frame clones are kept and a portion is missing. The table includes under 200,000 clones, about 79% detected once. The genes are TRBV9 and TRBJ2-7, with TRBD1 matching 7 bases. The sequence was collected from a woman aged 45 to 65 in good health and CMV-seronegative. Material: PBMCs. For the CDR3, the DNA is TGTGCCAGCAGCCCCAGAATAGGGACAGTTAGCTCCTACGAGCAGTACTTC. Amino acids: CASSPRIGTVSSYEQYF.